These T cell receptor beta chains were read from a single sample in a study of blood T cell repertoires in COVID-19. Sequencing was performed with immunoSEQ multiplex PCR; in TCRdb, only in-frame clones are kept and a portion is missing. This table has tens of thousands of clones, approximately 89% appearing once. The sequencing sample was made of peripheral blood. Every receptor here comes from a human donor in a cohort sampled during active COVID-19. The CDR3 runs from the conserved cysteine through the conserved F or W. D genes are given only for firm matches. Rows may omit the clone size; those that give it use once, few, many or a size class.

clone_size	j_call	v_call	d_call	cdr3_nt	cdr3_aa
.	TRBJ1-3	TRBV18	.	TGTGCCAGCTCACCACCGGCGGGGTCTGGAAACACCATATATTTT	CASSPPAGSGNTIYF
.	TRBJ2-7	TRBV7-2	TRBD1	TGTGCCAGCAGCTTAAGGGACAGGAACTCCTACGAGCAGTACTTC	CASSLRDRNSYEQYF
once	TRBJ1-3	TRBV5-6	.	TGTGCCAGCACCTCTTCACGACAGTTTTACACCATATATTTT	CASTSSRQFYTIYF
.	TRBJ2-2	TRBV29-1	TRBD1	TGCAGCGTGGGACAGGTCATGGACGGGGAGCTGTTTTTT	CSVGQVMDGELFF
.	TRBJ1-6	TRBV19	.	TGTGCCAGCACCACAGGGTATAATTCACCCCTCCACTTT	CASTTGYNSPLHF
.	TRBJ2-3	TRBV7-9	TRBD2	TGTGCCAGCAGCTACCTAGCGGGAGGTCCCAGCGATACGCAGTATTTT	CASSYLAGGPSDTQYF
.	TRBJ1-1	TRBV5-4	TRBD1	TGTGCCAGCAGCCCCAAGACAGGGAAGAACACTGAAGCTTTCTTT	CASSPKTGKNTEAFF
.	TRBJ2-2	TRBV5-4	.	TGTGCCAGCAGCTTTGGAGGAGGGAGCCGGACCGGGGAGCTGTTTTTT	CASSFGGGSRTGELFF
.	TRBJ2-1	TRBV6-2/TRBV6-3	TRBD1	TGTGCCAGCAGTTACCCACAGGGGGCAGGCAATGAGCAGTTCTTC	CASSYPQGAGNEQFF
.	TRBJ2-2	TRBV6-4	TRBD1	TGTGCCAGCAGTGACACTGACAGGGGCACCGGGGAGCTGTTTTTT	CASSDTDRGTGELFF
.	TRBJ2-5	TRBV4-1	.	TGCGCCAGCAGCCAAGATCGACTAACGGAGACCCAGTACTTC	CASSQDRLTETQYF
.	TRBJ2-4	TRBV6-5	.	TGTGCCAGCAGAGGGCCAGGGGAAGGGAAAAACATTCAGTACTTC	CASRGPGEGKNIQYF
few	TRBJ1-6	TRBV5-4	.	TGTGCCAGCAGCTTGGACAGCACCAATAATTCACCCCTCCACTTT	CASSLDSTNNSPLHF
.	TRBJ1-2	TRBV10-3	.	TGTGCCATCAGTGAAAGAGGTTTTCCTAACTATGGCTACACCTTC	CAISERGFPNYGYTF
.	TRBJ2-7	TRBV9	TRBD1	TGTGCCAGCAGCGGGGGCGCCGGGACAGGTCCCTACGAGCAGTACTTC	CASSGGAGTGPYEQYF
.	TRBJ1-6	TRBV6-5	.	TGTGCCGGGGGTGGGGGGTGGACTAATTCACCCCTCCACTTT	CAGGGGWTNSPLHF
.	TRBJ2-7	TRBV5-1	TRBD2	TGCGCCAGCAGCCCGGGACTAGTTGTCTACGAGCAGTACTTC	CASSPGLVVYEQYF
.	TRBJ1-1	TRBV7-9	TRBD1	TGTGCCAGCAGCCCCCCGGACAGGGTGGAAGCTTTCTTT	CASSPPDRVEAFF
.	TRBJ2-1	TRBV29-1	TRBD2	TGCAGCGTCCGAGGCCGGGGGGTCAATGAGCAGTTCTTC	CSVRGRGVNEQFF
.	TRBJ1-2	TRBV15	TRBD1	TGTGCCACCAGCAGAGATCTAGGGGGACAGGGACCAACTAACTATGGCTACACCTTC	CATSRDLGGQGPTNYGYTF
.	TRBJ1-1	TRBV6-5	TRBD1	TGTGCCAGCAGCAAGGACAGGGTAGAGACTGAAGCTTTCTTT	CASSKDRVETEAFF